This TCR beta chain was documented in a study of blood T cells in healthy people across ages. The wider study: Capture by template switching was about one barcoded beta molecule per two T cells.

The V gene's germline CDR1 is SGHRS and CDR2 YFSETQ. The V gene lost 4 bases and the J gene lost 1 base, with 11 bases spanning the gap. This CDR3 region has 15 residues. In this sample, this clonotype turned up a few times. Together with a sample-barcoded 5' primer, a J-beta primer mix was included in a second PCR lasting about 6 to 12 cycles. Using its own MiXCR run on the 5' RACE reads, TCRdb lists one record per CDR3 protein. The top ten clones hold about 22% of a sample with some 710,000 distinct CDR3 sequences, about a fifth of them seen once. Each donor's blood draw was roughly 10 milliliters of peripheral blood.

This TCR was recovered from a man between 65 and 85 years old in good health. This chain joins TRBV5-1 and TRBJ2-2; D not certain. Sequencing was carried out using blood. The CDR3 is CASSPEPGNTGELFF. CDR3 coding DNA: TGCGCCAGCAGCCCGGAGCCGGGGAACACCGGGGAGCTGTTTTTT.